This T cell receptor (beta chain) was sequenced in a study of cytomegalovirus exposure and HLA in healthy donors. Concerning this clone itself: Its antigen is unknown.

This CDR3 is 12 amino acids long. The V gene's germline CDR1 is WSHSY and CDR2 SAAADI. Trimming pared 4 bases from V and 6 bases from J, leaving 6 bases between. The donors gave bone marrow, and they were healthy. Study-level points and caveats: Immune exposure information comprised only CMV serostatus. In vitro confirmation showed a few CMV-associated chains to be CMV antigen specific.

13 Jbeta primers and 60 Vbeta primers were used for the PCR. Here immunoSEQ multiplex PCR was the method, and the copy in TCRdb shows in-frame clones only, minus some. The sample includes around 150,000 clones, under 90% of them seen just once. Sequencing was performed on PBMCs. The sequence was obtained from a man aged 25 to 40 in good health and CMV-seronegative. This chain connects TRBV10-2 to TRBJ2-2, with D uncertain. CDR3 loop: CASSGSAGELFF. Written as DNA, the CDR3 is TGCGCCAGCAGTGGTAGTGCCGGGGAGCTGTTTTTT.